These T cell receptor beta chains were read from a single sample in a study of cytomegalovirus exposure and HLA in healthy donors. The method was immunoSEQ multiplex PCR; TCRdb's version includes in-frame clones alone and lacks a portion of them. This sample carries about 180,000 clones, roughly four fifths of them seen once, and the ten largest clones take 1.5% to 2%. The sequenced sample was PBMCs. The receptors originated from a man aged 18 to 30 in good health and CMV-seronegative. CDR3s include the opening cysteine and the closing phenylalanine or tryptophan. A D gene is named only where the DNA matches it firmly. Clone size appears in some rows only: once, few, many, or a class for an expanded clone.

d_call j_call clone_size v_call cdr3_nt cdr3_aa
NA TRBJ2-7 once TRBV5-1 TGCGCCAGCAGCCTGGACAACGCCTACGAGCAGTACTTC CASSLDNAYEQYF
NA TRBJ2-5 NA TRBV5-1 TGCGCCAGCAGCCCCTCGACAGAGGTAGAGACCCAGTACTTC CASSPSTEVETQYF
NA TRBJ1-1 NA TRBV15 TGTGCCACGGTTAGCCAGGGGACTGAAGCTTTCTTT CATVSQGTEAFF
TRBD1 TRBJ1-1 once TRBV27 TGTGCCAGCAGTTTATCGGGACAGCACACTGAAGCTTTCTTT CASSLSGQHTEAFF
TRBD1 TRBJ2-7 NA TRBV5-1 TGCGCCAGCAGCTCCGGACAGGGTGCCTACGAGCAGTACTTC CASSSGQGAYEQYF
NA TRBJ2-7 NA TRBV2 TGTGCCAGCAGTGAGTCCCAGGGGCCCTACGAGCAGTACTTC CASSESQGPYEQYF
NA TRBJ1-5 NA TRBV28 TGTGCCAGCAGTTTATCAGGGGTTCGGCAGCCCCAGCATTTT CASSLSGVRQPQHF
NA TRBJ2-5 NA TRBV28 TGTGCCAGCAGTGCTCCGTTGGGGGCGGAGACCCAGTACTTC CASSAPLGAETQYF
NA TRBJ1-4 NA TRBV30 TGTGCCTGGAGTGTATCAGAAAAACTGTTTTTT CAWSVSEKLFF
NA TRBJ2-7 NA TRBV28 TGTGCCAGCAGGCCAGGGGGGCAGGGTCGCGAGCAGTACTTC CASRPGGQGREQYF
NA TRBJ1-2 NA TRBV23-1 TGCGCCAGCAGTCAATCGAGCCCATCGGGGGGAGAAGTGGGTGGCTACACCTTC CASSQSSPSGGEVGGYTF